Listed below are T cell receptor beta chains from one sample, sequenced in a study of graft-versus-host responses after intestinal transplantation. Their antigens remain unidentified. Assay: immunoSEQ multiplex PCR; the TCRdb copy retains only in-frame clones and omits some. The data show over 120,000 clones, 85% to 95% seen once. The specimen was unstimulated CD4+ T cells sorted from spleen or lymph node cells, collected before intestinal transplant. These receptors were taken from a human donor who received an intestinal transplant. Both conserved end residues are part of each CDR3. The D gene is left open where the match is weak. Only some rows state a clone size, as once, few, many or a class for expanded clones.

-	TRBV5-1	TRBJ2-1	-	CASSLIGDGNIDEQFF	TGCGCCAGCAGCTTAATAGGGGACGGGAATATCGATGAGCAGTTCTTC
-	TRBV28	TRBJ1-4	once	CASSLAGGTNEKLFF	TGTGCCAGCAGTTTGGCAGGAGGAACTAATGAAAAACTGTTTTTT
-	TRBV4-3	TRBJ2-1	few	CASSHIARTASYNEQFF	TGCGCCAGCAGCCATATCGCCCGGACAGCTTCCTACAATGAGCAGTTCTTC
-	TRBV18	TRBJ2-7	-	CASSLQPPYEQYF	TGTGCCAGCTCGCTCCAGCCCCCCTACGAGCAGTACTTC
TRBD1	TRBV19	TRBJ2-4	-	CASSIRDRGNIQYF	TGTGCCAGTAGTATTCGGGACAGGGGAAACATTCAGTACTTC
-	TRBV28	TRBJ2-3	-	CASSSPTGPTDTQYF	TGTGCCAGCAGTTCCCCGACAGGACCCACAGATACGCAGTATTTT
-	TRBV27	TRBJ1-5	-	CASIERRGQPQHF	TGTGCCAGCATCGAGCGTCGTGGTCAGCCCCAGCATTTT
-	TRBV28	TRBJ1-5	-	CASSTPRDPNSNQPQHF	TGTGCCAGCAGTACCCCCCGGGACCCGAATAGCAATCAGCCCCAGCATTTT
-	TRBV4-1	TRBJ2-7	-	CASSQGSEQYF	TGCGCCAGCAGCCAAGGAAGCGAGCAGTACTTC
-	TRBV7-2	TRBJ2-7	once	CASSLHGRSFEQYF	TGTGCCAGCAGCTTACATGGCAGGTCGTTCGAGCAGTACTTC
TRBD2	TRBV14	TRBJ2-3	-	CASSHRGGGADTQYF	TGTGCCAGCAGCCACCGAGGCGGGGGGGCAGATACGCAGTATTTT
-	TRBV27	TRBJ1-1	-	CASHSPGAAAFF	TGTGCCAGTCACTCCCCCGGGGCTGCAGCTTTCTTT
TRBD1	TRBV7-9	TRBJ1-4	-	CASSLGDRNNEKLFF	TGTGCCAGCAGCTTAGGGGACAGAAATAATGAAAAACTGTTTTTT
-	TRBV29-1	TRBJ2-5	-	CSYAGNSGAGETQYF	TGCAGCTACGCCGGAAATAGTGGGGCGGGGGAGACCCAGTACTTC
-	TRBV28	TRBJ1-1	-	CASRPPGEGTEAFF	TGTGCCAGCAGGCCGCCAGGGGAGGGCACTGAAGCTTTCTTT
-	TRBV19	TRBJ2-2	-	CASSLGFTNTGELFF	TGTGCCAGTAGTTTGGGTTTTACGAACACCGGGGAGCTGTTTTTT
-	TRBV30	TRBJ2-3	-	CAWRGAGTDTQYF	TGTGCCTGGAGGGGAGCCGGCACAGATACGCAGTATTTT
-	TRBV18	TRBJ1-1	-	CASGPSENTEAFF	TGTGCCAGCGGCCCCTCAGAGAACACTGAAGCTTTCTTT
TRBD2	TRBV6-5	TRBJ2-7	-	CASSQGLAPSYEQYF	TGTGCCAGCAGCCAAGGACTAGCGCCTTCCTACGAGCAGTACTTC
TRBD2	TRBV19	TRBJ2-5	-	CASSPRGRGAKQETQYF	TGTGCCAGTAGTCCTCGTGGGCGGGGGGCGAAGCAAGAGACCCAGTACTTC
TRBD2	TRBV5-1	TRBJ2-2	-	CASTIGLAGKNTGELFF	TGCGCCAGCACTATAGGACTAGCGGGAAAAAACACCGGGGAGCTGTTTTTT
TRBD2	TRBV27	TRBJ2-3	once	CASSPTRLAGDTDTQYF	TGTGCCAGCAGCCCGACTAGACTAGCGGGGGACACAGATACGCAGTATTTT
-	TRBV19	TRBJ1-1	-	CASSRVLDTEAFF	TGTGCCAGTAGCAGGGTGCTGGACACTGAAGCTTTCTTT
-	TRBV18	TRBJ1-1	once	CASSLYRDLNTEAFF	TGTGCCAGCTCGCTTTACAGGGATTTGAACACTGAAGCTTTCTTT
-	TRBV30	TRBJ2-7	-	CAWIHRAEQYF	TGTGCCTGGATACACAGGGCCGAGCAGTACTTC
-	TRBV5-4	TRBJ1-3	-	CASSPDLLTSGNTIYF	TGTGCCAGCAGCCCGGATCTATTAACCTCTGGAAACACCATATATTTT
TRBD1	TRBV19	TRBJ1-1	once	CASSIWTGMNTEAFF	TGTGCCAGTAGTATCTGGACAGGGATGAACACTGAAGCTTTCTTT
-	TRBV19	TRBJ2-1	-	CASSMEGRPYNEQFF	TGTGCCAGTAGTATGGAGGGGAGACCCTACAATGAGCAGTTCTTC
-	TRBV11-2	TRBJ2-1	-	CASTQEGGVSYNEQFF	TGTGCCAGCACCCAAGAGGGCGGGGTGTCCTACAATGAGCAGTTCTTC
-	TRBV7-2	TRBJ2-1	-	CASSFPGLQVGFYNEQFF	TGTGCCAGCAGCTTTCCGGGACTCCAAGTGGGATTTTACAATGAGCAGTTCTTC
-	TRBV4-3	TRBJ2-6	-	CASSQEARLRSSGANVLTF	TGCGCCAGCAGCCAAGAGGCCCGACTCCGAAGCTCTGGGGCCAACGTCCTGACTTTC
TRBD1	TRBV7-7	TRBJ2-1	-	CASSPRDRENEQFF	TGTGCTAGCAGCCCGAGGGACAGGGAAAATGAGCAGTTCTTC
TRBD1	TRBV6-6	TRBJ2-7	-	CASSQGDRRDSYEQYF	TGTGCCAGCAGTCAAGGGGACAGGCGAGATTCCTACGAGCAGTACTTC
-	TRBV5-1	TRBJ2-5	-	CASSLQPSVQETQYF	TGCGCCAGCAGCTTGCAACCGTCCGTTCAAGAGACCCAGTACTTC
-	TRBV29-1	TRBJ2-7	-	CSGGVGPEQYF	TGCAGCGGGGGAGTGGGGCCCGAGCAGTACTTC
-	TRBV10-1	TRBJ1-1	-	CASSDPNTEAFF	TGCGCCAGCAGTGACCCGAACACTGAAGCTTTCTTT
-	TRBV6-4	TRBJ1-2	once	CASSAFAGAYGYTF	TGTGCCAGCAGTGCCTTCGCAGGGGCCTATGGCTACACCTTC
-	TRBV7-3	TRBJ2-3	once	CASSLLGDVTDTQYF	TGTGCCAGCAGCTTATTGGGGGATGTCACAGATACGCAGTATTTT
TRBD1	TRBV19	TRBJ1-5	-	CASNRDRGLGQPQHF	TGTGCCAGTAACCGGGACAGGGGGCTTGGTCAGCCCCAGCATTTT
-	TRBV10-3	TRBJ2-7	once	CAISGSSYEQYF	TGTGCCATCAGTGGTAGCTCCTACGAGCAGTACTTC
-	TRBV11-2	TRBJ2-1	-	CASSLVRDFGNNEQFF	TGTGCCAGCAGCCTCGTCCGGGACTTCGGTAACAATGAGCAGTTCTTC
TRBD1	TRBV4-2	TRBJ1-1	-	CASSQKDRGRVEAFF	TGTGCCAGCAGCCAAAAAGACAGGGGGCGCGTTGAAGCTTTCTTT
TRBD1	TRBV14	TRBJ2-7	-	CASSPIPKGTVTTYEQYF	TGTGCCAGCAGCCCCATCCCAAAAGGGACAGTTACCACCTACGAGCAGTACTTC
-	TRBV7-6	TRBJ2-5	-	CASSLTPAQETQYF	TGTGCCAGCAGCTTAACTCCTGCACAAGAGACCCAGTACTTC
TRBD2	TRBV5-1	TRBJ2-3	-	CASSKIAGPGTDTQYF	TGCGCCAGCAGCAAGATAGCGGGACCTGGCACAGATACGCAGTATTTT
-	TRBV14	TRBJ1-4	once	CASSHIGLSHINEKLFF	TGTGCCAGCAGCCACATAGGACTTTCCCATATCAATGAAAAACTGTTTTTT
TRBD1	TRBV2	TRBJ2-1	once	CASSRTGAYNEQFF	TGTGCCAGCAGCCGGACAGGGGCGTACAATGAGCAGTTCTTC
TRBD1	TRBV5-1	TRBJ2-1	-	CASSLRTGGYNEQFF	TGCGCCAGCAGCTTGAGGACAGGGGGCTACAATGAGCAGTTCTTC